This T cell receptor (beta chain) was identified in a study of blood T cells in healthy people across ages. Combining a sample-barcoded 5' primer with a J-beta primer mix, a second PCR ran for about 6 to 12 cycles. Carrying 12 random nucleotides, a template-switch adaptor labeled each individual cDNA molecule. TCRdb reanalysed the 5' RACE reads using MiXCR and keeps one entry per CDR3 protein. The top ten hold about 20% of the sample, which has just under 750,000 distinct CDR3 sequences, roughly 20% seen once. Germline CDR1 and CDR2: SGHNT and YENEEA. CDR3 length: 17 residues. The clonotype was recovered from a man between 65 and 80 years old in good health. The chain uses TRBV11-3 and TRBJ2-5, with 9 bases aligning to TRBD1. The assigned J gene may be wrong: the sequence end matches TRBJ2-1 better. Sequenced input: blood. The CDR3 bases are TGTGCCAGCAGCTTAATGGGACAGGGCCTAAGCTCAAATGAGCAGTTCTTC. Its translation: CASSLMGQGLSSNEQFF.